The 12 T cell receptor beta chains below were found in one sample sequenced in a study of human T cells and chemical hapten exposure (TCRdb year 2021). The intended sense of this specimen's time point label: patch test 1, 2 weeks after DPC sensitization. The treatment or condition label here, explained by the study, means: therapeutic diphenylcyclopropenone sensitization with weekly scalp DPC. The library was produced with RACE. For sequencing, a NextSeq 500 was employed. The public reads were run again by TCRdb, first through fastp at Q25 and then through MiXCR, and only productive beta chains were kept. When rows share a CDR3 protein, they turn into one entry using the most common DNA and genes. This sample is represented by under 85,000 distinct CDR3 sequences; about a tenth of them were singletons. Under 1.5% of the sample is in the top ten clones. The specimen comprised whole blood, sampled in connection with sensitization to the hapten diphenylcyclopropenone (DPC). The receptors stem from a woman aged 50 to 60 with alopecia areata. Some clones in this sample may be carry-over from other donors' samples.

Many counts were recorded for this clonotype. The V gene is TRBV30, the J gene TRBJ2-1, with TRBD2 identical over 11 bases. CDR3 length: 14 residues. Germline CDR1 and CDR2: GTSNPN and SVGIG (reference sequence). V gave up 3 bases and J gave up 7 bases; unmatched junction bases: 5. CDR3 sequence reads: CAWRLAGVRNEQFF. For the CDR3, the DNA is TGTGCCTGGAGACTAGCGGGAGTAAGGAATGAGCAGTTCTTC.

The table lists this clonotype with many counts. V usage is TRBV11-1 and J usage is TRBJ1-1; the D gene is possibly TRBD1 (6 bases). Germline CDR1 and CDR2: SGHAT and FQDESV (reference sequence). The CDR3 sequence is 15 residues long. V lost 0 bases and J lost 4, with 12 bases in between. Here the CDR3 DNA reads TGTGCCAGCAGCTTAGCGGCAGGGGTCGGCACTGAAGCTTTCTTT. Translation: CASSLAAGVGTEAFF. The whole variable domain, filled in from reference TRBV11-1 and TRBJ1-1, reads EAEVAQSPRYKITEKSQAVAFWCDPISGHATLYWYRQILGQGPELLVQFQDESVVDDSQLPKDRFSAERLKGVDSTLKIQPAELGDSAMYLCASSLAAGVGTEAFFGQGTRLTVV.

Worth noting for this clonotype: A much larger clone differs from this one at a single base, so this may be a read error. The chain is built from TRBV7-6 and TRBJ2-7, with TRBD2 as a possible D gene (6 bases). Germline V gives CDR1 SGHVS, CDR2 FNYEAQ. The CDR3 length is 14 residues. CDR3 DNA sequence: TGTGCCAGCAGCCCCCCCGGGACTCCCTACGAGAAGTACTTC. This gives the protein CASSPPGTPYEKYF.

The chain employs TRBV7-3 and TRBJ2-5, with 9 bases identical to TRBD2. J gave up 6 bases and V 1 base, and 9 bases lay outside the gene matches. This CDR3 comprises 16 residues. Germline V gives CDR1 SGHTA, CDR2 FQGTGA. This CDR3 is CASSLRGSGSFQTQYF. The CDR3 DNA follows: TGTGCCAGCAGCTTAAGGGGTAGCGGGAGCTTCCAGACCCAGTACTTC.

This chain joins TRBV7-3 and TRBJ1-4; a possible D gene is TRBD1 (6 bases). The CDR3 has 14 residues. CDR1 and CDR2 (germline): SGHTA, FQGTGA. V lost 7 bases, J lost 7 bases, and 16 bases lay in between. The CDR3 sequence: CASNPGTPGEKLFF. In DNA, the CDR3 is TGTGCCAGCAACCCCGGGACACCGGGTGAAAAACTGTTTTTT.

The gene calls are TRBV29-1 and TRBJ2-1; 7 positions match TRBD2. Trimming at V came to 6 bases and at J to 3 bases, leaving 8 bases not matched to a gene. Germline V gene data show CDR1 as SQVTM and CDR2 as ANQGSEA. The length of the CDR3 is 14 residues. The CDR3 sequence is CSVTTTSSYNEQFF. DNA of the CDR3: TGCAGCGTGACCACGACTAGCAGCTACAATGAGCAGTTCTTC.

This clonotype has more than one count but fewer than ten. The rearrangement joins TRBV5-4 to TRBJ2-1; D unresolved. This CDR3 has 11 residues. Trimming cost V 1 base and J 9 bases, with 5 bases left between them. Germline lookup yields CDR1 SGHNT and CDR2 YYREEE (reference sequence). CDR3 sequence reads: CASSLSGEQFF. The CDR3 nucleotides read TGTGCCAGCAGCTTGTCCGGTGAGCAGTTCTTC.

This clonotype was seen more than once but under ten times. The chain recombines TRBV7-6 with TRBJ2-1, with D possibly being TRBD2 (5 bases). This CDR3 has 16 residues. V was cut by 1 base and J by 5 bases, with 15 bases left in between. Looked up from germline, CDR1 is SGHVS and CDR2 is FNYEAQ. This CDR3 reads CASSLDRWRLDNEQFF. CDR3 bases: TGTGCCAGCAGCTTAGATCGTTGGAGGTTGGACAATGAGCAGTTCTTC.

The chain combines TRBV28 with TRBJ2-3, with D perhaps given as TRBD1 or TRBD2 (7 bases each). CDR1 is MDHEN and CDR2 is SYDVKM in the germline V gene. CDR3 size: 14 residues. V lost 2 bases and J lost 9, with 15 bases in between. The CDR3 DNA reads as TGTGCCAGCAGTTTACGGGTCCAGGGGGGGACGCAGTATTTT. This sequence encodes CASSLRVQGGTQYF. Full variable domain (rest looked up from reference TRBV28 and TRBJ2-3): DVKVTQSSRYLVKRTGEKVFLECVQDMDHENMFWYRQDPGLGLRLIYFSYDVKMKEKGDIPEGYSVSREKKERFSLILESASTNQTSMYLCASSLRVQGGTQYFGPGTRLTVL.

This chain joins TRBV29-1 and TRBJ2-7; D possibly corresponds to TRBD2 (6 bases). This CDR3 spans 12 amino acids. Germline CDR1 SQVTM, CDR2 ANQGSEA. V was clipped by 6 bases and J by 5 bases, with 14 bases between them. The CDR3 reads CSVPKTGDEQYF. In DNA, the CDR3 is TGCAGCGTACCAAAGACGGGGGACGAGCAGTACTTC.

In this sample, this clonotype turned up a few times. The genes are TRBV20-1 and TRBJ1-1, with D hard to call. The germline V gene encodes CDR1 DFQATT and CDR2 SNEGSKA (reference sequence). Trimming removed 1 base at V and 1 base at J, with 10 bases between. This CDR3 is built from 14 residues. The CDR3 coding sequence is TGCAGTGCTAGAGTGAGACTTACGAACACTGAAGCTTTCTTT. It codes for CSARVRLTNTEAFF.

This clonotype turned up a few times. The CDR3 sequence: CASERRADYGYTF. CDR3 nucleotides: TGTGCCAGCGAAAGACGTGCTGATTATGGCTACACCTTC. The J gene is TRBJ1-2, the V gene TRBV2, with D hard to call. Trimming shortened V by 8 bases and J by 5 bases, and 15 bases separated the two germline ends. Germline-derived CDR1 and CDR2 are SNHLY and FYNNEI. The CDR3 covers 13 residues.